The 11 T cell receptor beta chains presented below share a single source sample, sequenced in a study of shared clonotypes between healthy human individuals. The repertoire was sequenced with immunoSEQ multiplex PCR; TCRdb's copy has only in-frame clones and lacks some. The table has some 2.1 million clones, roughly 95% seen once. Material: naive CD4+ T cells sorted from blood. As to subset: CD45RA+ positively selected. All receptors come from a man in his late teens or twenties in good health.

The V and J genes are TRBV25-1 and TRBJ2-2; either TRBD1 or TRBD2 may supply D (7 bases each). CDR1 and CDR2 (germline): MGHDK, SYGVNS. The CDR3 is 17 residues long. Trimming removed 0 bases at V and 6 bases at J, with 17 bases between. This CDR3 is CASSEYWQGGFSGELFF. The DNA of the CDR3 is TGTGCCAGCAGTGAATACTGGCAGGGGGGGTTCTCCGGGGAGCTGTTTTTT.

The rearrangement uses TRBV25-1 and TRBJ2-2, with 9 nucleotides matching TRBD2. The CDR3 totals 15 residues. V trimming: 2 bases; J trimming: 6 bases; junction bases outside the gene matches: 4. Per germline, CDR1 MGHDK and CDR2 SYGVNS. The DNA of the CDR3 is TGTGCCAGCAGTGAAAGAGCGGGAGGTCCCGGGGAGCTGTTTTTT. Protein product: CASSERAGGPGELFF.

This chain joins TRBV29-1 and TRBJ2-3, with a tentative D call TRBD1 (5 bases). Germline V CDR1 and CDR2: SQVTM, ANQGSEA. The length of the CDR3 is 16 residues. Trimming removed 3 bases from V and 2 bases from J, with 18 bases in between. The CDR3 DNA follows: TGCAGCGTTGATGGGGCCCTCGATTGGTTCACAGATACGCAGTATTTT. It translates to CSVDGALDWFTDTQYF.

V is TRBV5-1 and J is TRBJ2-1; 10 nucleotides match TRBD2. Germline V gene sequence: CDR1 SGHRS, CDR2 YFSETQ. Trimming took 4 bases from V and 0 from J; bases not matched to a gene: 4. The CDR3 is 16 residues long. The CDR3 DNA is TGCGCCAGCAGCCTAGCGGGAGACCTCTCCTACAATGAGCAGTTCTTC. Protein: CASSLAGDLSYNEQFF.

The rearrangement joins TRBV4-3 to TRBJ2-7, with 8 bases that match TRBD1. Losses at the gene ends were 4 bases for V and 6 bases for J; bases not matched to a gene: 8. The CDR3 is 14 amino acids. Germline assignment: CDR1 LGHNA and CDR2 YSLEER. DNA for the CDR3: TGCGCCAGCAGCCCGGCCAGGGGGCTAGGCGAGCAGTACTTC. It yields the protein CASSPARGLGEQYF.

The chain uses TRBV10-2 and TRBJ1-4; D unclear. The V gene lost 7 bases and the J gene lost 4 bases, with 4 bases spanning the gap. CDR1 and CDR2 (germline): WSHSY, SAAADI. The CDR3 is 11 residues long. In nucleotides, the CDR3 is TGCGCCAGCAAGCGTAATGAAAAACTGTTTTTT. Encoded protein: CASKRNEKLFF.

This rearrangement joins TRBV30 to TRBJ2-7, with D uncertain. CDR1 is GTSNPN and CDR2 is SVGIG in the germline V gene (reference sequence). Trimming took 1 base from V and 2 from J, leaving 9 bases between them. CDR3 length equals 13 residues. Here the CDR3 reads CAWSGSVPYEQYF. CDR3 nucleotide sequence: TGTGCCTGGAGTGGCTCAGTCCCCTACGAGCAGTACTTC.

The V and J genes are TRBV11-3 and TRBJ2-1, with D maybe TRBD2 (6 bases). V was cut by 2 bases and J by 2 bases, with 13 bases left in between. Looked up from germline, CDR1 is SGHNT and CDR2 is YENEEA. The CDR3 runs 16 residues. The chain's CDR3 is CASSLNRKRAYNEQFF. CDR3 DNA: TGTGCCAGCAGCTTAAATAGGAAGCGGGCCTACAATGAGCAGTTCTTC.

V gene TRBV9 combines with J gene TRBJ1-2, with TRBD1 matching 7 bases. This CDR3 has 13 amino acids. The germline CDR1 and CDR2 sequences are SGDLS and YYNGEE. The V gene end was trimmed by 3 bases and the J gene end by 5 bases; junction bases not matched to a gene: 4. CDR3 DNA sequence: TGTGCCAGCAGCGCAAGGGACAGATATGGCTACACCTTC. It encodes CASSARDRYGYTF.

This rearrangement joins TRBV30 to TRBJ2-7, with D possibly matching TRBD2 (5 bases). CDR1 and CDR2 from the germline V gene are GTSNPN and SVGIG (reference sequence). V lost 5 bases and J 2 bases, leaving 13 bases between the germline ends. This CDR3 is 13 amino acids long. The CDR3 region has the DNA TGTGCCTGGTGCCGGAACGGGGCCTACGAGCAGTACTTC. Translating gives CAWCRNGAYEQYF.

CDR3 sequence reads: CAAQGGKGGSLYQPQHF. The CDR3 DNA follows: TGTGCCGCTCAGGGGGGAAAGGGAGGCTCCCTTTATCAGCCCCAGCATTTT. The V call is TRBV28, the J call TRBJ1-5, with TRBD1 identical over 7 bases. J gave up 5 bases and V 11 bases, and 21 bases lay outside the gene matches. The length of the CDR3 is 17 residues. Germline CDR1 MDHEN, CDR2 SYDVKM.